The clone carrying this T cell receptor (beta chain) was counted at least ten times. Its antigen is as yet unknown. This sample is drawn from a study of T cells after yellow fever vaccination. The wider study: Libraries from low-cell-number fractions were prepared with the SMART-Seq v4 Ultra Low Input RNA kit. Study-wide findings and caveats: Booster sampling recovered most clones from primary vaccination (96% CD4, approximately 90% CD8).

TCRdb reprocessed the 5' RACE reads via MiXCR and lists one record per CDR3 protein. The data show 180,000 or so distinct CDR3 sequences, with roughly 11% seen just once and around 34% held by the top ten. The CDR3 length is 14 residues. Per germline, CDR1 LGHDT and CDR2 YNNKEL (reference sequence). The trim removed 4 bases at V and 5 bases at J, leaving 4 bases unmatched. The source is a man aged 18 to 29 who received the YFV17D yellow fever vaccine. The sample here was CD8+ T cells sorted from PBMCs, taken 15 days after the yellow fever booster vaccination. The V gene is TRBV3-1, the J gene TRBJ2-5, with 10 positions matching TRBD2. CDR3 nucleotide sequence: TGTGCCAGCAGCCCCACTAGCGGGGCCGAGACCCAGTACTTC. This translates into CASSPTSGAETQYF.